A selection of T cell receptor beta chains follows, all from one sample in a study of long-term antiretroviral therapy in people with HIV. Measured with immunoSEQ multiplex PCR; TCRdb has only the in-frame clones, and not every one. The sample has around 22,000 clones; 85% to 95% are singletons. Sample: unsorted PBMCs, taken almost 5 years after starting antiretroviral therapy. These receptors came from a woman aged 45-65 years with HIV. Both conserved end residues are part of each CDR3. Fields, in order: CDR3 protein, J gene, V gene, CDR3 length.

CDR3: CASSLGPGQPGETQYF; J: TRBJ2-5; V: TRBV28; length: 16
CDR3: CASSYEFTGNTEAFF; J: TRBJ1-1; V: TRBV6-5; length: 15
CDR3: CASSPRTAPYF; J: TRBJ2-4; V: TRBV21-1; length: 11
CDR3: CASSLAGLAGVNEQYF; J: TRBJ2-7; V: TRBV7-2; length: 16
CDR3: CASSSRTASTDTQYF; J: TRBJ2-3; V: TRBV9; length: 15
CDR3: CASSVHSFQETQYF; J: TRBJ2-5; V: TRBV6-4; length: 14
CDR3: CASSASQPRWAEQYF; J: TRBJ2-7; V: TRBV6-1; length: 15
CDR3: CAVQQGGNTEAFF; J: TRBJ1-1; V: TRBV27; length: 13
CDR3: CASSSGQGYEAFF; J: TRBJ1-1; V: TRBV28; length: 13
CDR3: CASSKLAGGPANNEQFF; J: TRBJ2-1; V: TRBV27; length: 17
CDR3: CASSSPGTLGNEQFF; J: TRBJ2-1; V: TRBV11-2; length: 15
CDR3: CASSGRGPYEQYF; J: TRBJ2-7; V: TRBV5-1; length: 13
CDR3: CASSLDGTGNSGANVLTF; J: TRBJ2-6; V: TRBV5-1; length: 18
CDR3: CASSSQGNTIYF; J: TRBJ1-3; V: TRBV6-5; length: 12
CDR3: CASSGGALEQYF; J: TRBJ2-7; V: TRBV2; length: 12
CDR3: CASSQDNGGPGGELFF; J: TRBJ2-2; V: TRBV4-2; length: 16
CDR3: CASSAGTTTNSEAFF; J: TRBJ1-1; V: TRBV5-1; length: 15
CDR3: CASSTTGTGNEKLFF; J: TRBJ1-4; V: TRBV28; length: 15
CDR3: CASSWEQRYEQYF; J: TRBJ2-7; V: TRBV11-2; length: 13
CDR3: CASSLASSHEQYF; J: TRBJ2-7; V: TRBV11-2; length: 13
CDR3: CASSGGTSSRSDYEQYF; J: TRBJ2-7; V: TRBV7-9; length: 17
CDR3: CSVEEPGELFF; J: TRBJ2-2; V: TRBV29-1; length: 11
CDR3: CASSFGTGVVYGYTF; J: TRBJ1-2; V: TRBV5-1; length: 15
CDR3: CASSSHLFTYEQYF; J: TRBJ2-7; V: TRBV28; length: 14
CDR3: CASSLAGRVAGNTIYF; J: TRBJ1-3; V: TRBV5-1; length: 16
CDR3: CASSFWDGETQYF; J: TRBJ2-5; V: TRBV5-1; length: 13
CDR3: CASSLETSGRAPDTQYF; J: TRBJ2-3; V: TRBV28; length: 17
CDR3: CASSLDLGQGYEQFF; J: TRBJ2-1; V: TRBV5-4; length: 15
CDR3: CASSPPGASGIIRYGYTF; J: TRBJ1-2; V: TRBV18; length: 18